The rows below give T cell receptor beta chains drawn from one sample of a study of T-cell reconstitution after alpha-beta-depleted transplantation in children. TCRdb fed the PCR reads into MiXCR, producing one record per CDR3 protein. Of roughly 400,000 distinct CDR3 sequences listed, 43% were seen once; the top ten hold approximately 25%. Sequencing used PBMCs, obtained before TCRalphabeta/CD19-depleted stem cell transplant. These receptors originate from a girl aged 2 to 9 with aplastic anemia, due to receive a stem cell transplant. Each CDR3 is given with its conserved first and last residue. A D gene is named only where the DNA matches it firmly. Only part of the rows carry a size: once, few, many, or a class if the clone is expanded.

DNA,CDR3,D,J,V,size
TGCGCCAGCAGCCCAGAACCCTCACGTCAAGGTGACTATGGCTACACCTTC,CASSPEPSRQGDYGYTF,.,TRBJ1-2,TRBV5-1,many
TGTGCCAGCAGCCCCTGGGGAAAAGCGGGAGTACGCACAGATACGCAGTATTTT,CASSPWGKAGVRTDTQYF,TRBD2,TRBJ2-3,TRBV11-1,.
TGTGCCAGCAGTGGCAGGGGAGAGACCCAGTACTTC,CASSGRGETQYF,.,TRBJ2-5,TRBV25-1,many
TGTGCCACCAGAGGGAGCGGGGGGGCCGAAGATACGCAGTATTTT,CATRGSGGAEDTQYF,TRBD2,TRBJ2-3,TRBV15,.
TGTGCCAGCAGTTCGGACGGGACCTACGAGCAGTACTTC,CASSSDGTYEQYF,.,TRBJ2-7,TRBV6-5,.
TGTGCCAGCAGTGAATGCCACTCCTACAATGAGCAGTTCTTC,CASSECHSYNEQFF,.,TRBJ2-1,TRBV25-1,few
TGCAGTGCTAGACGGGGGGGGCCCCACGAGCAGTACTTC,CSARRGGPHEQYF,TRBD2,TRBJ2-7,TRBV20-1,.
TGCGCCAGCAGCTTACAGGGAACTGGACGGAATACGCAGTATTTT,CASSLQGTGRNTQYF,.,TRBJ2-3,TRBV5-1,.
TGTGCCAGCAGCGTAGACGTGGGAGGGGGGAATGAGCAGTTCTTC,CASSVDVGGGNEQFF,.,TRBJ2-1,TRBV9,many
TGCGCCAGCCGACAGGGCGGAGGGTCCGGGGAGCTGTTTTTT,CASRQGGGSGELFF,.,TRBJ2-2,TRBV10-2,once
TGTGCCAGCAGCTTTCTTCGCGGCACAGATACGCAGTATTTT,CASSFLRGTDTQYF,.,TRBJ2-3,TRBV11-2,many
TGTGCCAGCAGCCCCCCCCCGAGAACTAGCGGGGGGGACAATGAGCAGTTCTTC,CASSPPPRTSGGDNEQFF,TRBD2,TRBJ2-1,TRBV11-1,once
TGTGCCAGCAGCTTGCCTTTAGCAGATACGCAGTATTTT,CASSLPLADTQYF,.,TRBJ2-3,TRBV11-2,.
TGCAGTGCTAGAGATCTCACGTCGGACACCGGGGAGCTGTTTTTT,CSARDLTSDTGELFF,.,TRBJ2-2,TRBV20-1,once
TGCGCCAGCAGCCCGTTAAGCGGGAGTTACGAGCAGTACTTC,CASSPLSGSYEQYF,TRBD2,TRBJ2-7,TRBV4-1,.
TGTGCCAGCACGGGAGCGGGATACTACGAGCAGTACTTC,CASTGAGYYEQYF,TRBD2,TRBJ2-7,TRBV25-1,.
TGTGCCACCAGCAGATTTGTAGAACCAGATACGCAGTATTTT,CATSRFVEPDTQYF,.,TRBJ2-3,TRBV15,.
TGTGCCAGCACCACCGGGGACAGGGGCTCCTACGAGCAGTACTTC,CASTTGDRGSYEQYF,TRBD1,TRBJ2-7,TRBV7-9,.
TGTGCCAGCAGCCAAGTGGTTGGGGGGGTGAACACTGAAGCTTTCTTT,CASSQVVGGVNTEAFF,.,TRBJ1-1,TRBV4-2,.
TGTGCCTGGAGCGCCGGGACAGGAGGAAACACCATATATTTT,CAWSAGTGGNTIYF,TRBD1,TRBJ1-3,TRBV30,.
TGTGCCAGCAGCGTCACCGGGACGAGAACTGGGGCCAACGTCCTGACTTTC,CASSVTGTRTGANVLTF,.,TRBJ2-6,TRBV7-3,.
TGTGCCAGCAGTTACTCAGGCGGGAGGGTGGTAAGAGATACGCAGTATTTT,CASSYSGGRVVRDTQYF,TRBD2,TRBJ2-3,TRBV6-5,.
TGCAGTGCCCCCAGGGGGTGGAACGACAATGAGCAGTTCTTC,CSAPRGWNDNEQFF,TRBD1,TRBJ2-1,TRBV20-1,.